Detailed here is one TCR beta chain. Antigen unknown. This specimen belongs to a study of shared clonotypes between healthy human individuals. CD4+ cells underwent separation, giving CD45RA+ naive and CD45RA-negative memory subsets. There are 14 residues in the CDR3. Germline V CDR1 and CDR2: SNHLY, FYNNEI. V gave up 1 base and J gave up 8 bases, with 14 bases separating them. This table comes from immunoSEQ multiplex PCR, and its TCRdb copy is limited to in-frame clones, with some not included. Of about 2.3 million clones in the sample, approximately 90% were seen once. Study results and caveats: Though the depth was large, rarefaction showed that sorted-subset sequencing was incomplete.

The chain couples TRBV2 to TRBJ1-2; D uncertain. Input material: naive CD4+ T cells from PBMCs. Subset noted: CD45RA+ positively selected. The sequence came from a man younger than 35 in good health. Some clones in this sample may be carry-over from other donors' samples. The CDR3 loop reads CASSEEGKPNGYTF. Here the CDR3 DNA reads TGTGCCAGCAGTGAAGAGGGCAAACCTAACGGCTACACCTTC.